Listed here is a single T cell receptor beta chain. This record comes from a study of blood T cell repertoires in COVID-19. Across the whole study: There were acute and convalescent COVID-19 samples, and they came from the United States, Italy and Spain.

Per the germline V gene, CDR1 is MNHEY and CDR2 is SVGAGI. The V end was cut by 5 bases, the J end by 0 bases, with 4 bases between. The CDR3 sequence is 12 residues long. Profiled with immunoSEQ multiplex PCR; TCRdb holds only in-frame clones, not every one. The top ten clones hold 2.5% to 3% of a sample with 200,000 to 300,000 clones, approximately 88% of them seen once. The genes are TRBV6-5 and TRBJ2-5; no clear D. This TCR came from a woman in her twenties or thirties with acute COVID-19. The specimen sequenced was PBMCs or T cells enriched from blood (not recorded which). CDR3 bases: TGTGCCAGCAGTCGGGACCAAGAGACCCAGTACTTC. This translates into CASSRDQETQYF.